These T cell receptor beta chains were read from a single sample in a study of beta chain features in type 1 diabetes. Measured with immunoSEQ multiplex PCR; TCRdb has only the in-frame clones, and not every one. Counted here are over 90,000 clones, roughly 28% occurring once; the ten biggest clones make up roughly 0.58%. Material: central memory CD4+ T cells from blood. These receptors all come from a woman aged 18-29 years with type 1 diabetes. CDR3s include the opening cysteine and the closing phenylalanine or tryptophan. A D gene is named only where the DNA matches it firmly. Expanded clones are given a class, and other clones once, few, many or no size at all.

D gene | J gene | V gene | clone size | CDR3 protein | CDR3 DNA
TRBD1 | TRBJ1-5 | TRBV6-5 | NA | CASRKQGYNQPQHF | TGTGCCAGCCGTAAACAGGGGTACAATCAGCCCCAGCATTTT
NA | TRBJ2-1 | TRBV7-9 | NA | CASSPSYEQFF | TGTGCCAGCAGCCCTTCGTATGAGCAGTTCTTC
NA | TRBJ1-2 | TRBV28 | once | CASTTPQGTYGYTF | TGTGCCAGCACCACACCGCAGGGCACTTATGGCTACACCTTC
NA | TRBJ2-3 | TRBV5-4 | NA | CASSFQGLSTDTQYF | TGTGCCAGCAGCTTTCAGGGGCTGAGCACAGATACGCAGTATTTT
NA | TRBJ1-5 | TRBV25-1 | NA | CASSELGRGDGNQPRHF | TGTGCCAGCAGTGAATTAGGTAGGGGCGATGGCAATCAGCCCCGGCATTTT
NA | TRBJ2-1 | TRBV11-3 | NA | CASSSTSIYNEQFF | TGTGCCAGCAGCTCCACATCGATCTACAATGAGCAGTTCTTC
TRBD1 | TRBJ2-3 | TRBV11-3 | NA | CASSPGQGKTDTQYF | TGTGCCAGCAGCCCCGGACAGGGGAAGACAGATACGCAGTATTTT
NA | TRBJ2-1 | TRBV7-2 | NA | CASSFDSYNEQFF | TGTGCCAGCAGCTTTGACAGCTACAATGAGCAGTTCTTC
NA | TRBJ1-1 | TRBV5-6 | NA | CASSIRSGVNTEAFF | TGTGCCAGCAGCATCCGAAGCGGGGTTAACACTGAAGCTTTCTTT
NA | TRBJ2-3 | TRBV7-7 | NA | CASSLTLASTDTQYF | TGTGCCAGCAGCTTAACACTAGCCAGCACAGATACGCAGTATTTT
TRBD2 | TRBJ2-2 | TRBV30 | many | CAWRPGLLWNTGELFF | TGTGCCTGGCGTCCGGGACTACTCTGGAACACCGGGGAGCTGTTTTTT
NA | TRBJ2-2 | TRBV6-1 | few | CASSVGGELFF | TGTGCCAGCAGTGTCGGTGGGGAGCTGTTTTTT